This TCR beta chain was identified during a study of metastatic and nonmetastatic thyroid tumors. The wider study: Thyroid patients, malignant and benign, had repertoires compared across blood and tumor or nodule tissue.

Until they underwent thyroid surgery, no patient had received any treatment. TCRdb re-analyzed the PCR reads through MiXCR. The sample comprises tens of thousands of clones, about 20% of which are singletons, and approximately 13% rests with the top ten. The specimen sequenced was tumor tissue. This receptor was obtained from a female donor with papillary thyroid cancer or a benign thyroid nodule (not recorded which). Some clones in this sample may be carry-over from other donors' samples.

This CDR3 reads CASTGSLNSPLHF. The CDR3 coding sequence is TGCGCCAGCACAGGGTCCCTCAATTCACCCCTCCACTTT. J is TRBJ1-6 and V is TRBV10-1, with D perhaps TRBD1 (5 bases). The V end was cut by 7 bases, the J end by 7 bases, with 11 bases between. The CDR3 runs to 13 residues. Germline-derived CDR1 and CDR2 are WNHNN and SYGVQD (reference sequence).